This T cell receptor (beta chain) was observed in a study of T-cell memory formation after mild COVID-19 (dated by TCRdb to the early 2020s). Background for the entire study: Most TCR sequence clusters were specific to one of the two donors. Two young, previously healthy adult volunteers, one female and one male, were included in the cohort. Longitudinal TCRalpha and TCRbeta repertoire sequencing tracked T-cell clones expanding and contracting after mild COVID-19 in a couple of donors. General findings and caveats noted by the study authors: The study included only a couple of mild cases, and larger cohorts that include severe cases with pre-infection samples were judged to be necessary. Contracting CD4+ clones turned up mainly in the CM and EM memory subsets, whereas EMRA was where CD8+ clones were enriched. From day 15 to 85, contracting clones showed balanced CD4/CD8 phenotypes, whereas a second wave of clones that expanded from day 15 to 37 leaned towards CD4+. Some responding clones were detected in pre-infection memory, suggesting pre-existing cross-reactive memory T cells joined the SARS-CoV-2 response. SARS-CoV-2 specificity of the second-wave clones peaking on day 37 was not confirmed.

Ficoll-Paque density gradient centrifugation was used to isolate PBMCs. The CDR3 runs 14 residues from the cysteine to the phenylalanine. Left in the record is the CDR3 DNA by itself, 42 bases read in frame from the first base. The germline V gene (reference sequence) provides CDR1 DFQATT and CDR2 SNEGSKA. The germline ends are 10 bases apart after V is trimmed by 0 bases and J by 4 bases. TCRdb lists the instrument as Illumina NovaSeq 6000. TCRalpha and TCRbeta cDNA libraries were built by 5'RACE with constant-segment primers, adding sample barcodes and unique molecular identifiers. Trizol reagent was used to extract RNA from every sample. The libraries were amplified in two PCR steps, and the second step added a second sample barcode and Illumina TruSeq adapters. Sequencing of libraries was performed on an Illumina NovaSeq with 2 x 150 bp paired-end reads. Concerning the study's data processing: Reads were demultiplexed and collapsed into UMI-guided consensus sequences with migec v1.2.7. Using mixcr v2.1.11, the UMI consensuses were aligned to TRA and TRB V and J templates and assembled into clonotypes. A clonotype was counted as expanded or contracted only when both edgeR and NoisET called the clonotype significant, with the noise models trained on biological replicates. For edgeR calls, the thresholds were a false discovery rate-adjusted p below 0.01 and a log2 fold-change of 1. As an exploratory analysis of dynamics, max-normalized trajectories of the 1000 most abundant clonotypes were examined with PCA combined with hierarchical clustering. The CD4 or CD8 phenotype of responding clones was assigned using the separately sequenced CD4+ and CD8+ repertoires. TCRdb cleaned the public reads at Q25 with fastp, built clones with MiXCR and kept in-frame beta chains. Rows are combined by CDR3 protein, so each entry shows the most common genes and DNA. For this entry, the V and J calls and clone size follow TCRdb and not the study's own pipeline. The sample contains around 300,000 distinct CDR3 sequences, just under 20% of them found a single time. Jointly, the top ten make up more than 20% of the sample.

With regard to this clonotype: This clone's antigen is unknown. One base away there is no much larger clone; base qualities are not given.

Input material: PBMCs or a T cell subset sorted from them (not recorded which). The chain links TRBV20-1 with TRBJ1-3; TRBD1 is a possible D gene, resting on 6 matching bases. The clonotype comes from a man between 18 and 29 years old who had mild COVID-19 (a few samples of this study predate the infection). The sample titles of this study are shuffled in the database, so cell type and time point are left out; the donor was told from shared clones. For the CDR3, the sequence is CSARDPRGGNTIYF. The DNA sequence reads TGCAGTGCTAGAGATCCCAGGGGAGGAAACACCATATATTTT.